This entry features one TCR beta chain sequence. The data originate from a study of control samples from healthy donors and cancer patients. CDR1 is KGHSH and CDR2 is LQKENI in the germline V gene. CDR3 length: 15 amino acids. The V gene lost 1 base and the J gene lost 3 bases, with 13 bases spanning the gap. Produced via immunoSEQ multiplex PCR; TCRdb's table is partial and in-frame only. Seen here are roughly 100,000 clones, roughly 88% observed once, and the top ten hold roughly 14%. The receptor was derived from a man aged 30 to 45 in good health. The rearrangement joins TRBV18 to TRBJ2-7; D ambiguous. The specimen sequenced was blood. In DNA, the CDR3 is TGTGCCAGCTCACCACTCGCTGCCAGTTTCTACGAGCAGTACTTC. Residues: CASSPLAASFYEQYF. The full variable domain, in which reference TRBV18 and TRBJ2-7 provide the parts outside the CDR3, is NAGVMQNPRHLVRRRGQEARLRCSPMKGHSHVYWYRQLPEEGLKFMVYLQKENIIDESGMPKERFSAEFPKEGPSILRIQQVVRGDSAAYFCASSPLAASFYEQYFGPGTRLTVT.